This is a list of T cell receptor beta chains from one sample in a study of metastatic and nonmetastatic thyroid tumors. With MiXCR, TCRdb reprocessed the PCR reads. The data hold 20,000 to 25,000 clones, with about 14% observed a single time. What was sequenced was blood. These receptors were taken from a female donor with papillary thyroid cancer or a benign thyroid nodule (not recorded which). Some clones in this sample may be carry-over from other donors' samples. Each CDR3 is given with its conserved first and last residue. Fields, in order: CDR3 protein, CDR3 DNA, clone size, D gene, V gene, J gene. The D gene is left open where the match is weak. Only some rows state a clone size, as once, few, many or a class for expanded clones.

CASSPRQGKDEKLFF,TGTGCCAGTAGTCCCCGACAGGGGAAAGATGAAAAACTGTTTTTT,many,TRBD1,TRBV19,TRBJ1-4
CASSQNRDLSPLHF,TGTGCCAGCAGCCAAAACCGGGACCTCTCACCCCTCCACTTT,many,.,TRBV5-4,TRBJ1-6
CASSPGPQADTQYF,TGTGCCAGCAGTCCGGGACCTCAAGCAGATACGCAGTATTTT,.,.,TRBV27,TRBJ2-3
CASSQQGIGTGELFF,TGTGCCAGCAGCCAACAGGGGATCGGGACCGGGGAGCTGTTTTTT,many,.,TRBV3-1,TRBJ2-2
CSASQHNEQFF,TGCAGTGCTAGTCAACACAATGAGCAGTTCTTC,many,.,TRBV20-1,TRBJ2-1
CASSILAGGEQFF,TGTGCCAGCAGTATTCTAGCGGGAGGTGAGCAGTTCTTC,many,TRBD2,TRBV27,TRBJ2-1
CASGQHNQPQHF,TGTGCCAGTGGACAGCACAATCAGCCCCAGCATTTT,many,.,TRBV6-1,TRBJ1-5
CASSGGDSGNTIYF,TGTGCCAGCAGTGGGGGAGACTCTGGAAACACCATATATTTT,many,.,TRBV28,TRBJ1-3
CAICLTSTDTQYF,TGTGCCATCTGCCTGACTAGCACAGATACGCAGTATTTT,.,.,TRBV9,TRBJ2-3
CASRAVDTDTQYF,TGTGCCAGCAGAGCGGTCGACACAGATACGCAGTATTTT,.,.,TRBV6-1,TRBJ2-3
CSARGDLASSYNEQFF,TGCAGTGCTAGAGGTGATCTAGCGTCCTCCTACAATGAGCAGTTCTTC,many,.,TRBV20-1,TRBJ2-1
CASSLRRGTTAREQYF,TGTGCCAGCAGTTTAAGGCGGGGGACTACCGCGAGAGAGCAGTATTTT,many,TRBD2,TRBV27,TRBJ2-3
CASSLWDRGDTGELFF,TGTGCCAGCAGTTTATGGGACAGGGGTGACACCGGGGAGCTGTTTTTT,few,TRBD1,TRBV28,TRBJ2-2
CASSPTRKNIQYF,TGTGCCAGCAGCCCCACAAGAAAAAACATTCAGTACTTC,many,.,TRBV12-3/TRBV12-4,TRBJ2-4
CSARVTSRDRSSYEQYF,TGCAGTGCTAGAGTTACGTCCCGGGACAGAAGCTCCTACGAGCAGTACTTC,many,TRBD1,TRBV20-1,TRBJ2-7
CASSFYRGIQETQYF,TGTGCCAGCAGCTTCTACCGTGGGATACAAGAGACCCAGTACTTC,many,.,TRBV7-2,TRBJ2-5
CASSSPGQEYYEQYF,TGTGCCAGCAGTTCTCCGGGACAGGAATACTACGAGCAGTACTTC,many,TRBD1,TRBV28,TRBJ2-7
CSARGFGLAMGYEQYF,TGCAGTGCTAGAGGGTTCGGTCTAGCGATGGGGTACGAGCAGTACTTC,many,.,TRBV20-1,TRBJ2-7
CASSEHSSSYEQYF,TGTGCCAGCAGTGAGCATTCTAGCTCCTACGAGCAGTACTTC,few,.,TRBV6-1,TRBJ2-7
CASSSSSEPNYGYTF,TGTGCCAGCAGCTCCAGCAGCGAACCTAACTATGGCTACACCTTC,.,.,TRBV7-2,TRBJ1-2
CASSSSRRGAGLLITGELFF,TGTGCCAGCAGCTCCTCGAGGCGGGGGGCGGGACTCCTCATCACCGGGGAGCTGTTTTTT,many,TRBD2,TRBV7-1,TRBJ2-2
CASRHIQASNYGYTF,TGTGCCAGCAGGCACATACAGGCGTCTAACTATGGCTACACCTTC,few,.,TRBV27,TRBJ1-2
CASSLMTSVGDTQYF,TGTGCCAGCAGCTTGATGACTAGCGTGGGAGATACGCAGTATTTT,.,TRBD2,TRBV7-6,TRBJ2-3
CASSLVTGFNEQFF,TGTGCCAGCAGCTTAGTGACGGGATTCAATGAGCAGTTCTTC,.,.,TRBV7-2,TRBJ2-1
CASSYSGGGGELFF,TGTGCCAGCAGTTACTCAGGCGGGGGGGGGGAGCTGTTTTTT,many,TRBD2,TRBV6-5,TRBJ2-2
CASSRGGKDNEQFF,TGTGCCAGCTCAAGGGGGGGTAAAGACAATGAGCAGTTCTTC,many,.,TRBV18,TRBJ2-1
CASKTGDYSNQPQHF,TGTGCCAGCAAAACAGGGGACTATAGCAATCAGCCCCAGCATTTT,many,TRBD1,TRBV19,TRBJ1-5
CASSTRDRIHGYTF,TGTGCCAGTAGTACACGGGACAGGATTCATGGCTACACCTTC,many,TRBD1,TRBV19,TRBJ1-2
CSARPDTYNEQFF,TGCAGTGCTAGACCGGACACCTACAATGAGCAGTTCTTC,many,.,TRBV20-1,TRBJ2-1
CASSLASSTNYEQYF,TGCGCCAGCAGCTTGGCGAGCTCGACGAACTACGAGCAGTACTTC,many,.,TRBV5-1,TRBJ2-7
CSAPTGTGGSGANVLTF,TGCAGTGCTCCTACCGGGACAGGGGGCTCTGGGGCCAACGTCCTGACTTTC,.,TRBD1,TRBV20-1,TRBJ2-6
CASSARDFDADTQYF,TGTGCCAGCAGCGCCCGGGACTTTGACGCAGATACGCAGTATTTT,.,.,TRBV9,TRBJ2-3
CASRPPTGSHEQYF,TGTGCCAGCAGACCCCCTACAGGGTCCCACGAGCAGTACTTC,many,.,TRBV6-1,TRBJ2-7
CSASGVEYNEQFF,TGCAGTGCATCGGGGGTCGAATACAATGAGCAGTTCTTC,.,.,TRBV20-1,TRBJ2-1
CSASERLGETQYF,TGCAGTGCTAGTGAAAGACTGGGGGAGACCCAGTACTTC,many,.,TRBV20-1,TRBJ2-5
CSARPSPRSGGYTF,TGCAGTGCTAGGCCGAGCCCCAGGAGTGGAGGCTACACCTTC,.,.,TRBV20-1,TRBJ1-2
CSGRFYLAGGPGQFF,TGCAGTGGGCGTTTCTATCTAGCGGGAGGGCCTGGACAGTTCTTC,many,TRBD2,TRBV20-1,TRBJ2-1
CASSFGDRWEQYF,TGTGCCAGCAGCTTTGGGGACAGATGGGAGCAGTACTTC,.,TRBD1,TRBV7-9,TRBJ2-7
CASSLGTLCEAFF,TGTGCCAGCAGCTTAGGTACCCTGTGTGAAGCTTTCTTT,.,.,TRBV7-2,TRBJ1-1
CASSDVDSNTIYF,TGTGCCAGCAGTGACGTCGACAGTAACACCATATATTTT,many,.,TRBV25-1,TRBJ1-3
CASSRQGNEQYF,TGTGCCAGCAGTAGACAGGGTAACGAGCAGTACTTC,many,TRBD1,TRBV2,TRBJ2-7
CANSQDRRLGYNEQFF,TGTGCCAACAGCCAAGATCGAAGACTAGGGTACAATGAGCAGTTCTTC,few,.,TRBV14,TRBJ2-1
CASSLGGAYNEQFF,TGTGCCAGCAGTTTAGGGGGGGCTTACAATGAGCAGTTCTTC,many,.,TRBV12-3/TRBV12-4,TRBJ2-1
CASSLQWNTEAFF,TGTGCCAGCAGCCTACAGTGGAACACTGAAGCTTTCTTT,many,.,TRBV7-2,TRBJ1-1
CASSSGGTSGQETQYF,TGCGCCAGCAGCTCCGGGGGGACTAGCGGCCAAGAGACCCAGTACTTC,.,TRBD2,TRBV5-1,TRBJ2-5
CSARGASGQTYEQYF,TGCAGTGCTAGGGGGGCTAGCGGGCAAACCTACGAGCAGTACTTC,few,TRBD2,TRBV20-1,TRBJ2-7
CASSDRPYNEQFF,TGTGCCAGCAGTGACAGACCGTACAATGAGCAGTTCTTC,many,.,TRBV2,TRBJ2-1
CASSIGTVVNTEAFF,TGTGCCAGTAGTATCGGGACAGTGGTGAACACTGAAGCTTTCTTT,few,TRBD1,TRBV19,TRBJ1-1
CASSLTAGGKGQETQYF,TGTGCCAGCAGTCTGACGGCCGGGGGGAAGGGACAAGAGACCCAGTACTTC,many,TRBD2,TRBV27,TRBJ2-5
CASSPSRGLAGEDTQYF,TGTGCCAGCAGCCCTAGCCGGGGACTAGCGGGAGAAGATACGCAGTATTTT,many,TRBD2,TRBV11-2,TRBJ2-3
CASSQIRTGRLAFF,TGTGCCAGCAGTCAGATCAGGACGGGTAGATTAGCTTTCTTT,many,.,TRBV13,TRBJ1-1
CASSLGAGVRTDTQYF,TGTGCCAGCAGTTTAGGAGCGGGAGTTCGTACAGATACGCAGTATTTT,many,TRBD2,TRBV12-3/TRBV12-4,TRBJ2-3
CASSHLDRGRGGYTF,TGTGCCAGCAGCCACCTAGACAGGGGGCGCGGTGGCTACACCTTC,many,TRBD1,TRBV3-1,TRBJ1-2
CASSGEAGGEELFF,TGCGCCAGCAGCGGGGAGGCGGGAGGAGAGGAGCTGTTTTTT,many,TRBD2,TRBV5-1,TRBJ2-2